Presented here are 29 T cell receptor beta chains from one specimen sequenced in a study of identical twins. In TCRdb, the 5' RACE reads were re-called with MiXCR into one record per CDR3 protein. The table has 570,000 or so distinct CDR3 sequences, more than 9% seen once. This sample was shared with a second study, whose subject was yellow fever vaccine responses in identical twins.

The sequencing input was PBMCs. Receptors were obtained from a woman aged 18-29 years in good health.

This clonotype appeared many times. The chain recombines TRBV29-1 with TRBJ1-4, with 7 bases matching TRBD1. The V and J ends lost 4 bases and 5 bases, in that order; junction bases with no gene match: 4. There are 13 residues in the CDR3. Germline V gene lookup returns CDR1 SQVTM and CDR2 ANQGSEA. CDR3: CSVADRPNEKLFF. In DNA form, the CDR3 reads TGCAGCGTTGCGGACAGGCCAAATGAAAAACTGTTTTTT.

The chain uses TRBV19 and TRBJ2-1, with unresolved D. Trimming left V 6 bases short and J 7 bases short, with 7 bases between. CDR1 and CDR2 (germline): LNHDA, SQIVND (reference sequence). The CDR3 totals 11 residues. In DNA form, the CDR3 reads TGTGCCAGTAGGGAAAGTAATGAGCAGTTCTTC. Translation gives CASRESNEQFF. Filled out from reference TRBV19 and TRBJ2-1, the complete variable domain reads DGGITQSPKYLFRKEGQNVTLSCEQNLNHDAMYWYRQDPGQGLRLIYYSQIVNDFQKGDIAEGYSVSREKKESFPLTVTSAQKNPTAFYLCASRESNEQFFGPGTRLTVL.

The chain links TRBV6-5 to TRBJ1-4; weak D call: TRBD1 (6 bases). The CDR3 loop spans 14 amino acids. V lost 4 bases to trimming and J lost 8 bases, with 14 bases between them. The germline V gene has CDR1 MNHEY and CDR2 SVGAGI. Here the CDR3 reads CASSSSGVGEKLFF. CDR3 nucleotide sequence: TGTGCCAGCAGTTCGTCAGGGGTTGGGGAAAAACTGTTTTTT.

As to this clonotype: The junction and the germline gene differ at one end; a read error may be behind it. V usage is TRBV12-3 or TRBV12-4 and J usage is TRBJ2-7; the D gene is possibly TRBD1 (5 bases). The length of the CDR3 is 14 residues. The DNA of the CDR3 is TGTGACAGCAGTCTTTCGACAGCTTCCTACGAGCAGTACTTC. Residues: CDSSLSTASYEQYF.

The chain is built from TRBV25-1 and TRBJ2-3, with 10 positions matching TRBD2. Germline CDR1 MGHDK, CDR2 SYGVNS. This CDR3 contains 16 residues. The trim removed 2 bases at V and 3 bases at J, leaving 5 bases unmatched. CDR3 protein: CASSEPSGGATDTQYF. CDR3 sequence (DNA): TGTGCCAGCAGTGAACCCAGCGGGGGGGCAACAGATACGCAGTATTTT. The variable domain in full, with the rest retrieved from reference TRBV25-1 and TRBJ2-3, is EADIYQTPRYLVIGTGKKITLECSQTMGHDKMYWYQQDPGMELHLIHYSYGVNSTEKGDLSSESTVSRIRTEHFPLTLESARPSHTSQYLCASSEPSGGATDTQYFGPGTRLTVL.

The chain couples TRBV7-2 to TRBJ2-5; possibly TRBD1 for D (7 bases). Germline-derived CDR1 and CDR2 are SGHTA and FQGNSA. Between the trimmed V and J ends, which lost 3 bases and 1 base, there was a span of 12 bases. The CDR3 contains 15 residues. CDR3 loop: CASSFGTAGQETQYF. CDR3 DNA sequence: TGTGCCAGCAGCTTCGGGACAGCGGGCCAAGAGACCCAGTACTTC. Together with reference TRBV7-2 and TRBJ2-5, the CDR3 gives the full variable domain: GAGVSQSPSNKVTEKGKDVELRCDPISGHTALYWYRQSLGQGLEFLIYFQGNSAPDKSGLPSDRFSAERTGGSVSTLTIQRTQQEDSAVYLCASSFGTAGQETQYFGPGTRLLVL.

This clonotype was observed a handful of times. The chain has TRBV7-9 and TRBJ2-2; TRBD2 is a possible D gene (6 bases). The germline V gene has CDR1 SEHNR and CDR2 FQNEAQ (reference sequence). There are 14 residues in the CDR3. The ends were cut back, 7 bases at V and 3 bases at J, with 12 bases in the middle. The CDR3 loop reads CASIELAYTGELFF. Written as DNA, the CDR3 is TGTGCCAGCATTGAACTAGCATACACCGGGGAGCTGTTTTTT.

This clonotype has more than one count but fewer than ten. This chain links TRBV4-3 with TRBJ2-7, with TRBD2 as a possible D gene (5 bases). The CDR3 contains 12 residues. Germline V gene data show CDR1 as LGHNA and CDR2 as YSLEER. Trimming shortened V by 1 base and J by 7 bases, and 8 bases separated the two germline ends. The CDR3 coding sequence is TGCGCCAGCAGCCAAGTCGGAGGAGAGCAGTACTTC. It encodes CASSQVGGEQYF.

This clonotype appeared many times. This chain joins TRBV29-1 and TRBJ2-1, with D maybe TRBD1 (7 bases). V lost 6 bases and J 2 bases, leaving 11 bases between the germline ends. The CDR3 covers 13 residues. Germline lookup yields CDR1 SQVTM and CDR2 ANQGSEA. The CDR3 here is CSVRDSPYNEQFF. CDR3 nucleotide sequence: TGCAGCGTGCGGGACAGTCCCTACAATGAGCAGTTCTTC.

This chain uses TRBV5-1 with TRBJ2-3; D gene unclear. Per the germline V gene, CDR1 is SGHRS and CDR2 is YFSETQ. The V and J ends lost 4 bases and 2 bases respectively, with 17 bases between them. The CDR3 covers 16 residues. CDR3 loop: CASSLPPWSSTDTQYF. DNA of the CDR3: TGCGCCAGCAGCCTTCCACCTTGGTCCTCCACAGATACGCAGTATTTT.

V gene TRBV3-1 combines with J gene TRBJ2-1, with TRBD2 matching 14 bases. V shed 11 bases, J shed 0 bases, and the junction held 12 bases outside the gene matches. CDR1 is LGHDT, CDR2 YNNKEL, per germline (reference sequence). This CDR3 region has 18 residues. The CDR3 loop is CALCRLAGGLRSYNEQFF. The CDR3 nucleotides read TGTGCCCTCTGTCGACTAGCGGGAGGGCTCCGCTCCTACAATGAGCAGTTCTTC.

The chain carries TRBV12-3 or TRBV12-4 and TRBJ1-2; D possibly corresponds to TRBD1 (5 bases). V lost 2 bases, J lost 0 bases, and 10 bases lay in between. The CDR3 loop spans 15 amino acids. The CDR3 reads CASSLSPTANYGYTF. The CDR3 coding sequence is TGTGCCAGCAGTTTATCTCCGACAGCTAACTATGGCTACACCTTC.

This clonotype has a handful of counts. The CDR3 protein is CASEPLERGENNEQFF. CDR3 sequence (DNA): TGTGCCAGCGAGCCCCTGGAGCGGGGGGAGAACAATGAGCAGTTCTTC. The chain joins TRBV27 to TRBJ2-1; 9 nucleotides line up with TRBD2. Germline CDR1 MNHEY, CDR2 SMNVEV (reference sequence). V was clipped by 8 bases and J by 5 bases; unmatched bases: 13. This CDR3 is 16 amino acids long.

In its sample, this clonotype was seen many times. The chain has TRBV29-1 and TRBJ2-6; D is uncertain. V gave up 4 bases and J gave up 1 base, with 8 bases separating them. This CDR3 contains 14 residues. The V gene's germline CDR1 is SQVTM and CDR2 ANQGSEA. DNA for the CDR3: TGCAGCGTTGTGATCGGGTCTGGGGCCAACGTCCTGACTTTC. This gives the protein CSVVIGSGANVLTF.

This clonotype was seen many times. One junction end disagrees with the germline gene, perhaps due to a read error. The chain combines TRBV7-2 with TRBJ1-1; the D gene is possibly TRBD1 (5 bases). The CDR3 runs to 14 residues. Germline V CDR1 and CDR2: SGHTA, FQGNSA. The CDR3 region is CASSVAGGNTEAFF. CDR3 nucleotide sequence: TGTGCCAGCAGCGTAGCCGGGGGGAACACTGAAGCTTTCTTT.

The CDR3 loop reads CASSLWGKDSLGETQYF. The CDR3 DNA sequence: TGTGCCAGCAGTTTATGGGGAAAGGACTCTCTGGGGGAGACCCAGTACTTC. The chain uses TRBV28 and TRBJ2-5; possible D gene TRBD2, 5 bases. The length of the CDR3 is 17 residues. Germline V CDR1 and CDR2: MDHEN, SYDVKM. V lost 0 bases and J lost 5, with 19 bases in between.

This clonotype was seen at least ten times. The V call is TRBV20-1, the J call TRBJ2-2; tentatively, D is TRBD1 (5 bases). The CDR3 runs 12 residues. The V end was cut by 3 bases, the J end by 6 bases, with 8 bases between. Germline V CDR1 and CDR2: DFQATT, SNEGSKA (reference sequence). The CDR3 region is CSARQGAGELFF. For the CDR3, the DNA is TGCAGTGCTAGGCAGGGTGCCGGGGAGCTGTTTTTT.

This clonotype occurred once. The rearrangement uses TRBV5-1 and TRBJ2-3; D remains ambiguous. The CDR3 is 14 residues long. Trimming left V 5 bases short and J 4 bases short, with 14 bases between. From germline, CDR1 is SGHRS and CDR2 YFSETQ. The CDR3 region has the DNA TGCGCCAGCAGTGCGGATCCCTACCCAGATACGCAGTATTTT. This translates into CASSADPYPDTQYF.

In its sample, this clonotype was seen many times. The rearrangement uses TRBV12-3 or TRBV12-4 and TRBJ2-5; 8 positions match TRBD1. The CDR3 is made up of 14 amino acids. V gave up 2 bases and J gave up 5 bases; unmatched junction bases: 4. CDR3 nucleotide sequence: TGTGCCAGCAGTTTATCAGGGGGCGCGGAGACCCAGTACTTC. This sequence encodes CASSLSGGAETQYF.

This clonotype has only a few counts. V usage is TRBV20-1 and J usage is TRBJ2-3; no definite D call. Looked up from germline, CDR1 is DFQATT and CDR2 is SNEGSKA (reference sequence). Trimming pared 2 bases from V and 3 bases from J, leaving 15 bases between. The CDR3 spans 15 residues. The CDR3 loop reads CSARSNFGWTDTQYF. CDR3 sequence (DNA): TGCAGTGCTAGATCCAATTTCGGCTGGACAGATACGCAGTATTTT.

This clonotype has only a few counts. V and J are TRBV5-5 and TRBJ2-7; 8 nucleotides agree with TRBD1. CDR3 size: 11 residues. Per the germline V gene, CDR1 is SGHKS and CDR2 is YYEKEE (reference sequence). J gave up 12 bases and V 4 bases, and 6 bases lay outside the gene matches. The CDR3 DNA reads TGTGCCAGCAGCCTACGGACAGGGTGGTACTTC. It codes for CASSLRTGWYF.

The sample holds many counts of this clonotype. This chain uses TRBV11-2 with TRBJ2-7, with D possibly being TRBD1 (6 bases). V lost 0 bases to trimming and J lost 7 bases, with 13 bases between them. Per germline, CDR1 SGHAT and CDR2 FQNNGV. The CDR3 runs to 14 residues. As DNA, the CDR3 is TGTGCCAGCAGCTTAGATTTTGGGGGCCTGGAGCAGTACTTC. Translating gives CASSLDFGGLEQYF.

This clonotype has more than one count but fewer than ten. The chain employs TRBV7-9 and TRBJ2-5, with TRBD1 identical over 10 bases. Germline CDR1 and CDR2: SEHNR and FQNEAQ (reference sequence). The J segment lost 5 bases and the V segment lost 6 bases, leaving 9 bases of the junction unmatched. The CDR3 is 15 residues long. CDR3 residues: CASSSTGGAEETQYF. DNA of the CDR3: TGTGCCAGCAGTTCGACAGGGGGCGCGGAGGAGACCCAGTACTTC.

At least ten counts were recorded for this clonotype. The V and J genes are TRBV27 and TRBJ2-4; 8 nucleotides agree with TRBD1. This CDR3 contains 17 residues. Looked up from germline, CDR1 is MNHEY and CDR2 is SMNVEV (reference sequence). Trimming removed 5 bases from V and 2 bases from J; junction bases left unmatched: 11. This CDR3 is CASSPRTGIVSKNIQYF. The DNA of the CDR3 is TGTGCCAGCAGTCCCAGGACAGGGATAGTCTCCAAAAACATTCAGTACTTC.

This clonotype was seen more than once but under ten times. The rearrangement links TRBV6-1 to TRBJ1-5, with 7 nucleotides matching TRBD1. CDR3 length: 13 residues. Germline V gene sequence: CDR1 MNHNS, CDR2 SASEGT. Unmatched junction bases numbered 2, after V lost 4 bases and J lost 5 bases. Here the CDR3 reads CASSGQGDQPQHF. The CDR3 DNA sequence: TGTGCCAGCAGTGGACAGGGTGATCAGCCCCAGCATTTT.

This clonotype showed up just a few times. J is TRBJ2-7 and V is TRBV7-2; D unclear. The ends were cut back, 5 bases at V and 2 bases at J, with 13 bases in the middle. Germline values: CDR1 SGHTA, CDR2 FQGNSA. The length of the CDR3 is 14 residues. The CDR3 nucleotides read TGTGCCAGCAGCCCCTCTCAACCGCCCTACGAGCAGTACTTC. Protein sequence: CASSPSQPPYEQYF.

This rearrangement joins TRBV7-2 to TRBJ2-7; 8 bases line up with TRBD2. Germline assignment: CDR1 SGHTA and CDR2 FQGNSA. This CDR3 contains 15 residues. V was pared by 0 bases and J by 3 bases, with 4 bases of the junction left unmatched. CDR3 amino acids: CASSLALGLGYEQYF. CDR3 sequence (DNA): TGTGCCAGCAGCTTAGCGCTGGGACTAGGCTACGAGCAGTACTTC.

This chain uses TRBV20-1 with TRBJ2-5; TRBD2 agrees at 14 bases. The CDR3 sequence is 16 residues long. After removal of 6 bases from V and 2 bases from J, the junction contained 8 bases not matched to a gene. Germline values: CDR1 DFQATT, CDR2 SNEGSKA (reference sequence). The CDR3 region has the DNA TGCAGTGCGGGGGGGACTAGCGGGAGCGATCAAGAGACCCAGTACTTC. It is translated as CSAGGTSGSDQETQYF.

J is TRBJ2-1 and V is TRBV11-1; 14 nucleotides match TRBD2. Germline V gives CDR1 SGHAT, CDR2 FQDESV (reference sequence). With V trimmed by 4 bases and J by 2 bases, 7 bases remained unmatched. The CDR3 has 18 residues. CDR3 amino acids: CASSSPPGLAGAYNEQFF. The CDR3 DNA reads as TGTGCCAGCAGCTCGCCCCCGGGACTAGCGGGAGCCTACAATGAGCAGTTCTTC.